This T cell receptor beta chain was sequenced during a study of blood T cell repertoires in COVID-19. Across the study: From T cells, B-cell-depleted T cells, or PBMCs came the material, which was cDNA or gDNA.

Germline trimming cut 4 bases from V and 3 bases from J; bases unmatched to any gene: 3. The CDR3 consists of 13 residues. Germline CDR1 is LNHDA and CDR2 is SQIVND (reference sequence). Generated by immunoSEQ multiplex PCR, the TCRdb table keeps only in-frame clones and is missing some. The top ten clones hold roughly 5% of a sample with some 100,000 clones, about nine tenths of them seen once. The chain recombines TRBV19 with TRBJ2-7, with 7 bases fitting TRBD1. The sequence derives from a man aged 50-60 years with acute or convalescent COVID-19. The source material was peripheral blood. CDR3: CASSRTGDYEQYF. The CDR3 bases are TGTGCCAGTAGTAGGACAGGAGACTACGAGCAGTACTTC.